The clone carrying this T cell receptor (beta chain) was detected only a few times. The record originates from a study of CD8 T cells in Susac syndrome. Reverse transcription used 0.5 to 1 ug RNA and random hexamers. immunoSEQ multiplex PCR amplified TCR beta CDR3 across 54 Vbeta, 13 Jbeta. TCRdb ran MiXCR on the immunoSEQ multiplex PCR reads and lists one entry per CDR3 protein. Seen here are about 300,000 distinct CDR3 sequences, approximately 91% observed once, and the top ten hold 0.18%. V was pared by 0 bases and J by 2 bases, with 2 bases of the junction left unmatched. There are 16 residues in the CDR3. Per the germline V gene, CDR1 is SGDLS and CDR2 is YYNGEE.

The chain carries TRBV9 and TRBJ2-7; 13 bases align to TRBD2. The origin of this receptor is a human donor with multiple sclerosis. Sample: CD8+ T cells from PBMCs. The CDR3, as DNA: TGTGCCAGCAGCGTAGGAACTAGCGGGGGGGCCTACGAGCAGTACTTC. This codes for CASSVGTSGGAYEQYF.